This entry concerns a single T cell receptor beta chain. Its antigen remains unidentified. These data belong to a study of T cells after posttransplantation cyclophosphamide. Profiled with immunoSEQ multiplex PCR; TCRdb holds only in-frame clones, not every one. The sample has approximately 50,000 clones, around 94% seen once. Notes on the study in general: Recipient CMV seropositivity and CMV reactivation strongly tracked TRB clonality.

The CDR3 spans 15 residues. V shed 5 bases and J 1 base; nucleotides not matched to a gene: 6. Germline assignment: CDR1 SGHTA and CDR2 FQGNSA. On the day of bone marrow donation, the related graft donor provided peripheral blood. This chain links TRBV7-2 with TRBJ1-1, with TRBD1 identical over 8 bases. What was sequenced was PBMCs. The TCR sequence derives from a woman in her thirties in good health and a related stem cell transplant donor. Here the CDR3 DNA reads TGTGCCAGCAGCCCATGGACAGGGAAGAACACTGAAGCTTTCTTT. It yields the protein CASSPWTGKNTEAFF.